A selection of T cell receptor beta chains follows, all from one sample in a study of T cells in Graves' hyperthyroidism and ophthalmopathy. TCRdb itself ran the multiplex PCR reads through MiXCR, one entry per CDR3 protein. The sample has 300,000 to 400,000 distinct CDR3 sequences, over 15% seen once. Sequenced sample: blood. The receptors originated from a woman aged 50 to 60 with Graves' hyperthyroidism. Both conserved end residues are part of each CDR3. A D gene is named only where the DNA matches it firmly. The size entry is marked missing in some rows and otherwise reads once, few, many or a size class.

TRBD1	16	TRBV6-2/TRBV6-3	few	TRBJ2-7	CASSYGYGQAQDEQYF	TGTGCCAGCAGTTATGGCTACGGACAGGCCCAGGACGAGCAGTACTTC
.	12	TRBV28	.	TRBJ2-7	CASRNGLYEQYF	TGTGCCAGCAGAAATGGACTATACGAGCAGTACTTC
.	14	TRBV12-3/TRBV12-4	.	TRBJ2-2	CASTPVGNIGELFF	TGTGCCAGCACCCCAGTAGGGAACATCGGGGAGCTGTTTTTT
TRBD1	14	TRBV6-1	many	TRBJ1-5	CASSRGTDNQPQHF	TGTGCCAGCAGCAGGGGGACAGACAATCAGCCCCAGCATTTT
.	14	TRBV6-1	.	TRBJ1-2	CAMRRGFSNYGYTF	TGTGCCATGCGGCGGGGGTTCTCTAACTATGGCTACACCTTC
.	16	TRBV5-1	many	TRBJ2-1	CASSDTGTDPYNEQFF	TGCGCCAGCAGCGACACAGGGACTGACCCTTACAATGAGCAGTTCTTC
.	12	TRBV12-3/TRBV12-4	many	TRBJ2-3	CASSLGRDTQYF	TGTGCCAGCAGTCTTGGAAGAGATACGCAGTATTTT
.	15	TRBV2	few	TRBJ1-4	CASSELAAVNEKLFF	TGTGCCAGCAGTGAATTGGCGGCAGTTAATGAAAAACTGTTTTTT
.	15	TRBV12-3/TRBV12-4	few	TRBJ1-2	CASSKGERTNYGYTF	TGTGCCAGCAGTAAGGGGGAGAGGACTAACTATGGCTACACCTTC
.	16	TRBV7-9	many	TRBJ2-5	CASSLAVSTSAETQYF	TGTGCCAGCAGCTTAGCGGTCAGTACCTCAGCAGAGACCCAGTACTTC
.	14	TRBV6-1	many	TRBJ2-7	CASSMRGSPNEQYF	TGTGCCAGCAGTATGAGGGGCAGTCCCAATGAGCAGTACTTC
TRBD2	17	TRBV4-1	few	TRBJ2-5	CASSQVGLAGGRETQYF	TGCGCCAGCAGCCAAGTCGGGCTAGCGGGGGGACGAGAGACCCAGTACTTC
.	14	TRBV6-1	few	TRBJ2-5	CASNWGGAGETQYF	TGTGCCAGCAATTGGGGGGGGGCCGGAGAGACCCAGTACTTC
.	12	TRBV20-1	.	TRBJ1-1	CSATQGITEAFF	TGCAGTGCTACCCAGGGGATAACTGAAGCTTTCTTT
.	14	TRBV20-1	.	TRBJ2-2	CSAKNEVDTGELFF	TGCAGTGCTAAGAACGAGGTTGACACCGGGGAGCTGTTTTTT
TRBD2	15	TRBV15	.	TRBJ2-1	CATRSSTSGYNEQFF	TGTGCCACCAGATCGTCGACTAGCGGCTACAATGAGCAGTTCTTC
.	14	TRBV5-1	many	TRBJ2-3	CASSRQDSTDTQYF	TGCGCCAGCAGCCGCCAGGATAGCACAGATACGCAGTATTTT
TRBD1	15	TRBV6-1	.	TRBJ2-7	CASRLRAGGPYEQYF	TGTGCCAGCAGACTGAGGGCAGGGGGCCCCTACGAGCAGTACTTC
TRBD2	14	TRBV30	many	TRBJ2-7	CAWTGAGGPYEQYF	TGTGCCTGGACTGGAGCGGGAGGGCCGTACGAGCAGTACTTC
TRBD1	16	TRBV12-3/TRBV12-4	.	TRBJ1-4	CASSLGRRTGPEKLFF	TGTGCCAGCAGTTTAGGGCGCAGGACAGGGCCGGAAAAACTGTTTTTT
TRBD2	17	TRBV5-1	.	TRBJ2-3	CASSWGLAGGSTDTQYF	TGCGCCAGCAGCTGGGGACTAGCGGGAGGGAGCACAGATACGCAGTATTTT
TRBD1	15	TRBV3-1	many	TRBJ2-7	CASSPGTGATYEQYF	TGTGCCAGCAGCCCGGGGACAGGGGCAACCTACGAGCAGTACTTC
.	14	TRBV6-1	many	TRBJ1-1	CASSAGLMNTEAFF	TGTGCCAGCAGTGCGGGCCTTATGAACACTGAAGCTTTCTTT
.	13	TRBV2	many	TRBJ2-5	CASRVDSQETQYF	TGTGCCAGCAGAGTAGACAGTCAAGAGACCCAGTACTTC
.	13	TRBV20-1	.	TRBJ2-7	CSTTGVADYEQYF	TGCAGTACCACGGGGGTAGCCGACTACGAGCAGTACTTC
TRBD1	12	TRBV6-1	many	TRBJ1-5	CASGTGGQPQHF	TGTGCCAGCGGGACAGGCGGTCAGCCCCAGCATTTT
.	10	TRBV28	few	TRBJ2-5	CAKSLETQYF	TGTGCCAAATCCTTAGAGACCCAGTACTTC
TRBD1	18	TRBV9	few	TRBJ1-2	CASSVQTSWGQDPYGYTF	TGTGCCAGCAGCGTGCAAACGTCGTGGGGACAGGACCCCTATGGCTACACCTTC
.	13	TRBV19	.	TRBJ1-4	CASQSWGGEKLFF	TGTGCCAGTCAATCGTGGGGTGGTGAAAAACTGTTTTTT
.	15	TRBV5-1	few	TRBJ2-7	CASSFSSSTVDEQYF	TGCGCCAGCAGCTTTTCATCCAGCACCGTGGACGAGCAGTACTTC
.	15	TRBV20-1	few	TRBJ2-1	CSARVSAGLDNEQFF	TGCAGTGCTAGGGTGTCGGCTGGGCTAGACAATGAGCAGTTCTTC
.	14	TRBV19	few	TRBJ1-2	CASSIPPSHYGYTF	TGTGCCAGTAGTATCCCACCGTCCCACTATGGCTACACCTTC
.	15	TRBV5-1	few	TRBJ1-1	CASSREGLPNTEAFF	TGCGCCAGCAGCCGGGAGGGACTTCCTAACACTGAAGCTTTCTTT
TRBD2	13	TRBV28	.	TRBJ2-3	CASSPGRPDTQYF	TGTGCCAGCAGTCCCGGGAGGCCAGATACGCAGTATTTT
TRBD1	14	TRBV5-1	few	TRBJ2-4	CASSPGQGPNIQYF	TGCGCCAGCTCACCAGGACAGGGCCCAAACATTCAGTACTTC
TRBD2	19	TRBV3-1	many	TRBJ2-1	CASSQASGVSGRVYNEQFF	TGTGCCAGCAGCCAAGCAAGTGGGGTTAGCGGGAGGGTCTACAATGAGCAGTTCTTC
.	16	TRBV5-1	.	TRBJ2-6	CASSLRMASGANVLTF	TGCGCCAGCAGTCTTAGGATGGCTTCTGGGGCCAACGTCCTGACTTTC
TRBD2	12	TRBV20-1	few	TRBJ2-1	CSGTSGRREQFF	TGCAGTGGTACTAGCGGGAGGCGTGAGCAGTTCTTC
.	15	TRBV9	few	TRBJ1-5	CASSVGGDTNQPQHF	TGTGCCAGCAGCGTAGGCGGGGACACAAATCAGCCCCAGCATTTT
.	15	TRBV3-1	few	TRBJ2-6	CASSQASSGANVLTF	TGTGCCAGCAGCCAAGCGAGCTCTGGGGCCAACGTCCTGACTTTC
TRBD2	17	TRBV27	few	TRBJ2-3	CASSLGGWDWAGGTQYF	TGTGCCAGCAGTTTAGGAGGTTGGGACTGGGCGGGGGGGACGCAGTATTTT
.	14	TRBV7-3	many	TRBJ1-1	CASRPSSRDTEAFF	TGTGCCAGCAGACCGTCCTCACGGGACACTGAAGCTTTCTTT
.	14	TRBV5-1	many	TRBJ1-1	CASSPRTVNTEAFF	TGCGCCAGCAGCCCTAGGACGGTGAACACTGAAGCTTTCTTT
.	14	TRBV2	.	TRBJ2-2	CASMGGQNTGELFF	TGTGCCAGCATGGGGGGGCAGAACACCGGGGAGCTGTTTTTT
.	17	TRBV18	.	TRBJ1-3	CASSPSGPAGSGNTIYF	TGTGCCAGCTCACCATCCGGTCCGGCAGGCTCTGGAAACACCATATATTTT
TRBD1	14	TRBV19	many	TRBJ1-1	CASSARQGNTEAFF	TGTGCCAGTAGTGCCAGACAGGGGAACACTGAAGCTTTCTTT